Below are 31 T cell receptor beta chains sequenced from a single sample in a study of neurological immune-mediated disorders. Time point meaning: longitudinal time-point 1 (baseline). TCRdb used MiXCR to reprocess the 5' RACE reads, holding one entry per CDR3 protein. The sample has about 60,000 distinct CDR3 sequences; about 10% are singletons. Sample: PBMCs. These receptors all stem from a male donor with HTLV-1-associated myelopathy (HAM/TSP).

This clonotype has more than one count but fewer than ten. The junction departs from the called germline gene at one end, perhaps through a read error. The V and J genes are TRBV20-1 and TRBJ1-5; D is unclear. The CDR3 has 13 amino acids. Per the germline V gene, CDR1 is DFQATT and CDR2 is SNEGSKA (reference sequence). The DNA for the CDR3 is TGCAGTGCTAGAGTCAGCTCTAATCAACCCCAGCATTTT. Protein: CSARVSSNQPQHF.

This clonotype was recorded at least ten times. The V gene is TRBV5-1, the J gene TRBJ1-1; 7 nucleotides agree with TRBD1. The CDR3 spans 14 residues. Germline V lookup: CDR1 SGHRS, CDR2 YFSETQ. With 4 bases clipped from V and 3 bases from J, the junction kept 6 bases outside the gene matches. CDR3 bases: TGCGCCAGCAGCCAACAGGGGTGGGACACTGAAGCTTTCTTT. Amino acid sequence: CASSQQGWDTEAFF.

Comments on this clonotype: It may be a read error: a sequence one base away is much more abundant. The genes are TRBV28 and TRBJ1-5; D remains ambiguous. V was pared by 8 bases and J by 4 bases, with 15 bases between. The CDR3 runs 14 residues. Germline V gene sequence: CDR1 MDHEN, CDR2 SYDVKM. The CDR3: CASGRAGQNQPQHF. As DNA, the CDR3 is TGTGCCAGCGGGCGGGCAGGTCAAAATCAGCCCCAGCATTTT.

This clonotype came up many times. The chain has TRBV6-5 and TRBJ1-2; D not certain. The CDR3 is 15 residues long. Germline loops: CDR1 MNHEY, CDR2 SVGAGI. The V and J ends lost 0 bases and 7 bases respectively, with 15 bases between them. CDR3 coding DNA: TGTGCCAGCAGTTACTCGATTGCAGGAAAGGCTGGCTACACCTTC. This sequence encodes CASSYSIAGKAGYTF.

This clonotype was counted many times. This chain links TRBV5-1 with TRBJ2-7; perhaps TRBD2 as D (5 bases). There are 14 residues in the CDR3. Germline-derived CDR1 and CDR2 are SGHRS and YFSETQ. Trimming removed 1 base at V and 0 bases at J, with 8 bases between. Here the CDR3 reads CASSLPGGSYEQYF. DNA of the CDR3: TGCGCCAGCAGCTTGCCAGGAGGCTCCTACGAGCAGTACTTC. The whole variable domain, filled in from reference TRBV5-1 and TRBJ2-7, reads KAGVTQTPRYLIKTRGQQVTLSCSPISGHRSVSWYQQTPGQGLQFLFEYFSETQRNKGNFPGRFSGRQFSNSRSEMNVSTLELGDSALYLCASSLPGGSYEQYFGPGTRLTVT.

The sample holds many counts of this clonotype. Here the CDR3 reads CATSPDFRVYF. CDR3 nucleotide sequence: TGTGCCACCTCACCCGACTTTCGTGTATATTTT. The gene calls are TRBV28 and TRBJ2-3; the D is unclear. Germline V gives CDR1 MDHEN, CDR2 SYDVKM. V lost 10 bases and J 15 bases, leaving 20 bases between the germline ends. The CDR3 runs to 11 residues. Using reference TRBV28 and TRBJ2-3 for the parts outside the CDR3, the full variable domain is DVKVTQSSRYLVKRTGEKVFLECVQDMDHENMFWYRQDPGLGLRLIYFSYDVKMKEKGDIPEGYSVSREKKERFSLILESASTNQTSMYLCATSPDFRVYFGPGTRLTVL.

This clonotype has a count of ten or more. CDR3: CAQRGGQGGGGYTF. In DNA, the CDR3 is TGTGCCCAAAGGGGGGGCCAGGGCGGAGGGGGCTACACCTTC. The J gene is TRBJ1-2, the V gene TRBV11-2; D may be TRBD1 (6 bases). V lost 11 bases and J lost 8, with 24 bases in between. This CDR3 comprises 14 residues. Looked up from germline, CDR1 is SGHAT and CDR2 is FQNNGV.

This clonotype was picked up many times. The chain employs TRBV3-1 and TRBJ1-3; D uncertain. Trimming left V 7 bases short and J 1 base short, with 23 bases between. The germline V gene has CDR1 LGHDT and CDR2 YNNKEL (reference sequence). This CDR3 has 18 amino acids. CDR3 loop: CASTLITRSGTSGNTIYF. The CDR3 DNA sequence: TGTGCCAGCACCCTTATTACAAGGTCGGGTACTTCTGGAAACACCATATATTTT. Drawing the rest from reference TRBV3-1 and TRBJ1-3, the complete variable domain is DTAVSQTPKYLVTQMGNDKSIKCEQNLGHDTMYWYKQDSKKFLKIMFSYNNKELIINETVPNRFSPKSPDKAHLNLHINSLELGDSAVYFCASTLITRSGTSGNTIYFGEGSWLTVV.

This clonotype was seen repeatedly, ten times or more. The chain is built from TRBV5-1 and TRBJ1-1, with D uncertain. Trimming shortened V by 0 bases and J by 2 bases, and 8 bases separated the two germline ends. This CDR3 is 14 amino acids long. Germline lookup yields CDR1 SGHRS and CDR2 YFSETQ. For the CDR3, the DNA is TGCGCCAGCAGCTTGGGTCAGATAAACACTGAAGCTTTCTTT. Its protein product is CASSLGQINTEAFF.

This clonotype has at least ten counts. This chain uses TRBV3-1 with TRBJ1-5, with a tentative D call TRBD1 (5 bases). V lost 1 base and J lost 9, with 7 bases in between. The CDR3 contains 12 residues. In germline, CDR1 is LGHDT, CDR2 YNNKEL (reference sequence). CDR3 residues: CASSQVQGPQHF. The CDR3, as DNA: TGTGCCAGCAGCCAAGTTCAGGGGCCCCAGCATTTT.

This clonotype was detected ten times or more. V gene TRBV7-2 combines with J gene TRBJ2-2; no firm D call. The CDR3 is 15 residues long. Trimming cost V 0 bases and J 6 bases, with 11 bases left between them. The germline V gene has CDR1 SGHTA and CDR2 FQGNSA. Here the CDR3 DNA reads TGTGCCAGCAGCTTAGCGGGTGGGGTGTCCGGGGAGCTGTTTTTT. Encoded protein: CASSLAGGVSGELFF.

On this clonotype: This could be a read error, since a much larger clone is one nucleotide away. The rearrangement uses TRBV6-1 and TRBJ2-3; D may be TRBD1 (5 bases). CDR1 MNHNS and CDR2 SASEGT come from the germline V gene. The CDR3 length is 13 residues. Between the trimmed V and J ends, which lost 8 bases and 4 bases, there was a span of 13 bases. As DNA, the CDR3 is TGTGCCAGCTCCTGGGGCCCGGCAGATACGCAGTATTTT. It encodes CASSWGPADTQYF.

This clonotype was detected many times. The V gene is TRBV20-1, the J gene TRBJ2-3; 9 bases are shared with TRBD1. Germline CDR1 reads DFQATT; CDR2 reads SNEGSKA (reference sequence). J lost 1 base, V lost 0 bases, and 2 bases had no gene match. The CDR3 totals 15 residues. The chain's CDR3 is CSAREGDRGTDTQYF. The CDR3 DNA follows: TGCAGTGCTAGAGAGGGGGACAGGGGCACAGATACGCAGTATTTT.

The chain uses TRBV3-1 and TRBJ2-1; 9 nucleotides agree with TRBD1. The CDR3 runs to 18 residues. The ends lost 1 base at V and 6 bases at J; junction bases unmatched: 13. The V gene's germline CDR1 is LGHDT and CDR2 YNNKEL (reference sequence). The DNA of the CDR3 is TGTGCCAGCAGCCAAGGAGTGACTGGGGACAGGGCGGGCAATGAGCAGTTCTTC. Encoded protein: CASSQGVTGDRAGNEQFF.

CDR3 nucleotide sequence: TGTGCCAGCAGTCCGACAGGGGCAACTGAAGCTTTCTTT. Encoded protein: CASSPTGATEAFF. The rearrangement joins TRBV6-5 to TRBJ1-1, with 8 bases matching TRBD1. J gave up 5 bases and V 5 bases, and 4 bases lay outside the gene matches. Germline-derived CDR1 and CDR2 are MNHEY and SVGAGI. The CDR3 runs 13 residues.

This clonotype was observed many times. The V and J genes are TRBV5-1 and TRBJ2-6; D uncertain. This CDR3 region has 14 residues. Trimming removed 4 bases at V and 0 bases at J, with 5 bases between. The germline V gene encodes CDR1 SGHRS and CDR2 YFSETQ. The CDR3 here is CASSLPSGANVLTF. The CDR3 DNA reads as TGCGCCAGCAGCCTTCCCTCTGGGGCCAACGTCCTGACTTTC.

This clonotype has at least ten counts. This chain links TRBV20-1 with TRBJ1-5, with D uncertain. CDR3 size: 14 residues. Trimming shortened V by 0 bases and J by 1 base, and 7 bases separated the two germline ends. CDR1 and CDR2 (germline): DFQATT, SNEGSKA (reference sequence). The CDR3 region has the DNA TGCAGTGCTAGAGAGGGTCTCAGCAATCAGCCCCAGCATTTT. Protein sequence: CSAREGLSNQPQHF.

This clonotype was picked up many times. V gene TRBV20-1 combines with J gene TRBJ2-7; D assignment may be TRBD1 or TRBD2 (5 bases each). Germline values: CDR1 DFQATT, CDR2 SNEGSKA (reference sequence). CDR3 length equals 13 residues. V shed 6 bases and J shed 4 bases, with 16 bases lying between them. CDR3 sequence (DNA): TGCAGTGCCAGAAGAGGGGTCCTATACGAGCAGTACTTC. Protein product: CSARRGVLYEQYF.

The table lists this clonotype with many counts. The chain combines TRBV12-3 or TRBV12-4 with TRBJ1-5, with D perhaps TRBD1 (5 bases). With 5 bases removed from V and 6 bases from J, the gap between germline ends came to 11 bases. The CDR3 is 13 amino acids. The CDR3 sequence: CASSTGIGQPQHF. In DNA form, the CDR3 reads TGTGCCAGCAGTACAGGTATAGGTCAGCCCCAGCATTTT.

This clonotype appeared many times. Written as DNA, the CDR3 is TGTGCCAGCAGGGATCGAAGAGCTAACTATGGCTACACCTTC. Translating gives CASRDRRANYGYTF. This chain connects TRBV28 to TRBJ1-2; unclear D gene. Germline V gene data show CDR1 as MDHEN and CDR2 as SYDVKM. With 6 bases removed from V and 0 bases from J, the gap between germline ends came to 11 bases. The CDR3 consists of 14 residues.

This clonotype was seen at least ten times. The chain links TRBV14 to TRBJ1-5, with a weak D call TRBD1 (5 bases). The germline gives CDR1 SGHDN, CDR2 FVKESK. Trimming removed 3 bases from V and 3 bases from J, with 9 bases in between. This CDR3 contains 14 residues. In nucleotides, the CDR3 is TGTGCCAGCAGCCAGCCGGGACTCAATCAGCCCCAGCATTTT. This sequence encodes CASSQPGLNQPQHF.

This clonotype has ten or more counts. The gene calls are TRBV7-9 and TRBJ1-6; 9 nucleotides match TRBD1. The CDR3 extends over 14 amino acids. The V and J ends lost 5 bases and 10 bases, in that order; junction bases with no gene match: 6. Looked up from germline, CDR1 is SEHNR and CDR2 is FQNEAQ (reference sequence). The CDR3 region has the DNA TGTGCCAGCAGCAAACAGGGGGCTTTATCACCCCTCCACTTT. The encoded protein is CASSKQGALSPLHF.

The table lists this clonotype with many counts. The V and J genes are TRBV5-1 and TRBJ2-5; D remains unclear. Germline V gene lookup returns CDR1 SGHRS and CDR2 YFSETQ. This CDR3 has 13 amino acids. Trimming removed 2 bases at V and 5 bases at J, with 10 bases between. Here the CDR3 reads CASSFSSSETQYF. Here the CDR3 DNA reads TGCGCCAGCAGCTTTTCTTCAAGTGAGACCCAGTACTTC.

This clonotype occurred many times. This chain joins TRBV29-1 and TRBJ1-1; D ambiguous. V lost 3 bases and J lost 7, with 3 bases in between. This CDR3 has 9 amino acids. In germline, CDR1 is SQVTM, CDR2 ANQGSEA. CDR3: CSVDVEAFF. CDR3 nucleotides: TGCAGCGTTGACGTTGAAGCTTTCTTT.

In this sample, this clonotype turned up many times. This chain connects TRBV5-1 to TRBJ2-5; perhaps D is TRBD1 or TRBD2 (5 bases each). Trimming took off 3 bases at V and 2 bases at J, with 8 bases between the two ends. CDR1 SGHRS and CDR2 YFSETQ come from the germline V gene. This CDR3 has 13 residues. CDR3 loop: CASSSEGQETQYF. CDR3 bases: TGCGCCAGCAGCTCCGAGGGGCAAGAGACCCAGTACTTC.

The V gene is TRBV18, the J gene TRBJ2-5; D is ambiguous. In germline, CDR1 is KGHSH, CDR2 LQKENI. The V and J ends lost 0 bases and 4 bases respectively, with 9 bases between them. This CDR3 region has 14 residues. The CDR3, as DNA: TGTGCCAGCTCACCACCCAGTGAACGAGAGACCCAGTACTTC. It yields the protein CASSPPSERETQYF.

This sequence joins TRBV7-3 and TRBJ2-7; D gene ambiguous. Per the germline V gene, CDR1 is SGHTA and CDR2 is FQGTGA. Trimming removed 5 bases at V and 6 bases at J, with 14 bases between. The CDR3 length is 13 residues. The CDR3 DNA sequence: TGTGCCAGCAGCGTCGGTTCCTGGGGCGAGCAGTACTTC. It specifies CASSVGSWGEQYF.

There are many counts of this clonotype. The chain carries TRBV14 and TRBJ1-5; possibly TRBD1 for D (5 bases). V gave up 6 bases and J gave up 1 base, with 16 bases separating them. CDR3 length: 16 residues. Germline loops: CDR1 SGHDN, CDR2 FVKESK. The CDR3 loop reads CASSSPWGLSNQPQHF. The CDR3 coding sequence is TGTGCCAGCAGTTCTCCGTGGGGGTTGAGCAATCAGCCCCAGCATTTT.

Ten or more counts support this clonotype. This chain links TRBV3-1 with TRBJ2-7; D is perhaps TRBD1 (6 bases). Trimming left V 5 bases short and J 1 base short, with 15 bases between. The V gene's germline CDR1 is LGHDT and CDR2 YNNKEL (reference sequence). This CDR3 is 15 amino acids long. This CDR3 is CASSTQGRGSYEQYF. Here the CDR3 DNA reads TGTGCCAGCAGCACACAGGGACGAGGGTCCTACGAGCAGTACTTC.

A note on this clonotype: A much larger clone sits a single nucleotide away, making a read error possible. The rearrangement links TRBV11-3 to TRBJ2-7, with 7 bases lining up with TRBD1. V lost 5 bases, J lost 10 bases, and 8 bases stayed unmatched. The CDR3 totals 12 residues. Germline V gene sequence: CDR1 SGHNT, CDR2 YENEEA. As DNA, the CDR3 is TGTGCCAGCAGCCGCAGGACAGGCGGTCAGTACTTC. This encodes CASSRRTGGQYF.

This clonotype was seen at least ten times. The rearrangement links TRBV6-5 to TRBJ1-2, with D possibly TRBD1 on 6 matching bases. Trimming shortened V by 6 bases and J by 4 bases, and 12 bases separated the two germline ends. Germline V gene sequence: CDR1 MNHEY, CDR2 SVGAGI. This CDR3 comprises 13 residues. CDR3 coding DNA: TGTGCCAGCAGGTCGGGACACCTCTATGGCTACACCTTC. The encoded protein is CASRSGHLYGYTF.